These 27 T cell receptor beta chains were sequenced from one sample in a study of shared clonotypes between healthy human individuals. Produced via immunoSEQ multiplex PCR; TCRdb's table is partial and in-frame only. The sample lists 2 million to 2.5 million clones, approximately 95% occurring once. The naive CD8 subset, CD45RO-negative cells positively selected for CCR7, excluded terminally differentiated effector memory CD45RA+ cells. Source material: naive CD8+ T cells sorted from blood. Every receptor here comes from a man between 18 and 35 years old in good health.

The rearrangement joins TRBV10-2 to TRBJ2-1; D gene unclear. The CDR3 covers 15 residues. The ends were cut back, 3 bases at V and 0 bases at J, with 9 bases in the middle. Germline CDR1 WSHSY, CDR2 SAAADI. The CDR3: CASSEINHSYNEQFF. CDR3 bases: TGCGCCAGCAGTGAAATAAACCACTCCTACAATGAGCAGTTCTTC.

The genes are TRBV27 and TRBJ2-1; weak D call: TRBD1 (7 bases). V was shortened by 3 bases and J by 0 bases, with 12 bases between the two germline ends. The germline CDR1 and CDR2 sequences are MNHEY and SMNVEV (reference sequence). The CDR3 has 16 amino acids. CDR3 amino acids: CASSFQGGDSYNEQFF. DNA of the CDR3: TGTGCCAGCAGTTTTCAGGGGGGAGACTCCTACAATGAGCAGTTCTTC.

The J gene is TRBJ2-5, the V gene TRBV12-5, with 7 nucleotides matching TRBD1. The CDR3 has 16 residues. Germline CDR1 and CDR2: LGHNT and FRNRAP. The junction had 10 bases not matched to a gene; V was cut back by 1 base and J by 5 bases. CDR3: CASGLGQGSEVETQYF. The CDR3 nucleotides are TGTGCTAGTGGTTTGGGACAGGGTTCGGAGGTGGAGACCCAGTACTTC. Full variable domain (rest looked up from reference TRBV12-5 and TRBJ2-5): DARVTQTPRHKVTEMGQEVTMRCQPILGHNTVFWYRQTMMQGLELLAYFRNRAPLDDSGMPKDRFSAEMPDATLATLKIQPSEPRDSAVYFCASGLGQGSEVETQYFGPGTRLLVL.

The chain joins TRBV2 to TRBJ2-7; D not resolved. The CDR3 sequence is 11 residues long. CDR1 and CDR2 (germline): SNHLY, FYNNEI. Trimming pared 2 bases from V and 7 bases from J, leaving 6 bases between. CDR3 protein: CASSEWQEQYF. The CDR3 coding sequence is TGTGCCAGCAGTGAATGGCAAGAGCAGTACTTC.

The genes are TRBV13 and TRBJ2-7; D possibly corresponds to TRBD2 (5 bases). The CDR3 sequence is 14 residues long. Trimming cost V 0 bases and J 4 bases, with 10 bases left between them. Germline V CDR1 and CDR2: PRHDT, FYEKMQ (reference sequence). CDR3 sequence (DNA): TGTGCCAGCAGCTTAGGGGGAGTGGGATACGAGCAGTACTTC. This encodes CASSLGGVGYEQYF.

This chain connects TRBV28 to TRBJ2-1; the match to TRBD1 covers 7 bases. V lost 7 bases and J lost 4; bases outside the gene matches: 7. This CDR3 has 14 amino acids. CDR1 is MDHEN, CDR2 SYDVKM, per germline. In DNA form, the CDR3 reads TGTGCCAGCACCGCTAGACAGGGTTACAATGAGCAGTTCTTC. Protein sequence: CASTARQGYNEQFF.

V is TRBV28 and J is TRBJ2-5; TRBD2 might be the D (5 bases). The CDR3 is 14 residues long. The germline CDR1 and CDR2 sequences are MDHEN and SYDVKM. The germline V and J ends were trimmed by 4 bases and 5 bases, with 14 bases remaining between them. The CDR3 sequence is CASSSLEPGETQYF. In DNA, the CDR3 is TGTGCCAGCAGTTCACTTGAACCGGGGGAGACCCAGTACTTC.

The chain combines TRBV27 with TRBJ1-1; D uncertain. The germline V gene encodes CDR1 MNHEY and CDR2 SMNVEV (reference sequence). Trimming removed 4 bases at V and 6 bases at J, with 12 bases between. The CDR3 runs 13 residues. The CDR3 DNA sequence: TGTGCCAGCAGTTCGTTAGGGATCGCTGAAGCTTTCTTT. Translation gives CASSSLGIAEAFF.

The rearrangement joins TRBV7-9 to TRBJ1-1; possible D gene TRBD1, 6 bases. CDR3 length: 15 amino acids. The germline V gene has CDR1 SEHNR and CDR2 FQNEAQ (reference sequence). The germline V and J ends were trimmed by 1 base and 1 base, with 10 bases remaining between them. In DNA, the CDR3 is TGTGCCAGCAGCTTAGGTCGGACAGAGAACACTGAAGCTTTCTTT. Residues: CASSLGRTENTEAFF.

The chain links TRBV7-3 to TRBJ2-1; a possible D gene is TRBD1 (5 bases). CDR1 is SGHTA, CDR2 FQGTGA, per germline. V shed 3 bases and J shed 7 bases, with 10 bases lying between them. The CDR3 runs 13 residues. CDR3 sequence (DNA): TGTGCCAGCAGCTTGGACACCTTGAATGAGCAGTTCTTC. Translation gives CASSLDTLNEQFF. The full variable domain, completed using reference TRBV7-3 and TRBJ2-1, is GAGVSQTPSNKVTEKGKYVELRCDPISGHTALYWYRQSLGQGPEFLIYFQGTGAADDSGLPNDRFFAVRPEGSVSTLKIQRTERGDSAVYLCASSLDTLNEQFFGPGTRLTVL.

This clone has just one count. This sequence joins TRBV4-1 and TRBJ2-7; D is unresolved. Germline loops: CDR1 MGHRA, CDR2 YSYEKL. V lost 4 bases to trimming and J lost 2 bases, with 12 bases between them. This CDR3 is built from 14 residues. CDR3: CASSLQDGTYEQYF. CDR3 DNA sequence: TGCGCCAGCAGCCTCCAGGACGGAACCTACGAGCAGTACTTC.

A remark on this clone: This sample includes further DNA sequences coding for the same CDR3. The chain links TRBV9 to TRBJ2-7; 8 positions match TRBD2. This CDR3 contains 14 residues. The V gene end was trimmed by 3 bases and the J gene end by 2 bases; junction bases not matched to a gene: 4. The germline gives CDR1 SGDLS, CDR2 YYNGEE. This CDR3 reads CASSAGGLAYEQYF. In DNA, the CDR3 is TGTGCCAGCAGCGCGGGGGGACTAGCCTACGAGCAGTACTTC.

CDR3 nucleotide sequence: TGTGCCAGCAGTCCTAGCGGGAGCGGAGTCTACGAGCAGTACTTC. It is translated as CASSPSGSGVYEQYF. The chain employs TRBV9 and TRBJ2-7; 10 bases line up with TRBD2. Germline V gene data show CDR1 as SGDLS and CDR2 as YYNGEE. Trimming cost V 5 bases and J 3 bases; bases outside gene matches: 8. The CDR3 has 15 residues.

With regard to this clone: The sample holds other DNA sequences that translate to the same CDR3. The V call is TRBV6-5, the J call TRBJ2-1; D may match TRBD1 or TRBD2 (6 bases each). The V and J ends lost 0 bases and 9 bases respectively, with 9 bases between them. The CDR3 is 13 residues long. Germline V gene sequence: CDR1 MNHEY, CDR2 SVGAGI. The CDR3 region has the DNA TGTGCCAGCAGTTACTCGGGGGGCAGTGAGCAGTTCTTC. Translation gives CASSYSGGSEQFF.

The V call is TRBV4-1, the J call TRBJ2-7, with D perhaps TRBD1 or TRBD2 (5 bases each). V lost 0 bases and J 5 bases, leaving 11 bases between the germline ends. The CDR3 contains 14 residues. The germline gives CDR1 MGHRA, CDR2 YSYEKL. CDR3 amino acids: CASSQDGGANEQYF. CDR3 bases: TGCGCCAGCAGCCAAGATGGGGGAGCTAACGAGCAGTACTTC.

The chain links TRBV5-1 to TRBJ2-5; TRBD2 aligns across 9 bases. CDR3 length equals 14 residues. Losses at the gene ends were 3 bases for V and 3 bases for J; bases not matched to a gene: 3. Germline-derived CDR1 and CDR2 are SGHRS and YFSETQ. DNA of the CDR3: TGCGCCAGCAGCTGGACTAGCGACGAAGAGACCCAGTACTTC. As protein: CASSWTSDEETQYF.

The V call is TRBV7-9, the J call TRBJ2-5; D remains unclear. V was clipped by 1 base and J by 5 bases, with 8 bases between them. From germline, CDR1 is SEHNR and CDR2 FQNEAQ (reference sequence). There are 13 residues in the CDR3. The DNA of the CDR3 is TGTGCCAGCAGCTTAGGGCTGGCGGAGACCCAGTACTTC. Translation gives CASSLGLAETQYF.

This clone has only one observation. This rearrangement joins TRBV7-2 to TRBJ1-3; no reliable D call. The germline V gene has CDR1 SGHTA and CDR2 FQGNSA. V lost 4 bases to trimming and J lost 14 bases, with 18 bases between them. The CDR3 has 13 residues. CDR3 sequence reads: CASSSPEGAFLYF. CDR3 nucleotide sequence: TGTGCCAGCAGCTCCCCAGAGGGTGCCTTCCTATATTTT.

The V gene is TRBV6-1, the J gene TRBJ2-1, with a possible D match to TRBD2 (5 bases). Germline V gives CDR1 MNHNS, CDR2 SASEGT. Trimming took off 4 bases at V and 4 bases at J, with 8 bases between the two ends. The CDR3 runs to 13 residues. The CDR3 sequence: CASSGTGYNEQFF. In DNA, the CDR3 is TGTGCCAGCAGTGGGACGGGGTACAATGAGCAGTTCTTC.

The rearrangement links TRBV10-3 to TRBJ1-6; D remains ambiguous. The CDR3 covers 12 residues. Between the trimmed V and J ends, which lost 4 bases and 7 bases, there was a span of 5 bases. CDR1 and CDR2 from the germline V gene are ENHRY and SYGVKD. Written as DNA, the CDR3 is TGTGCCATCAGTGGAGGGAATTCACCCCTCCACTTT. Its translation is CAISGGNSPLHF.

J is TRBJ2-1 and V is TRBV11-2; 9 nucleotides agree with TRBD2. CDR1 is SGHAT, CDR2 FQNNGV, per germline. The CDR3 runs 17 residues. V lost 5 bases, J lost 0 bases, and 8 bases stayed unmatched. Here the CDR3 reads CASSPGREGPSYNEQFF. CDR3 sequence (DNA): TGTGCCAGCAGCCCCGGGCGGGAGGGCCCCTCCTACAATGAGCAGTTCTTC.

This chain's CDR3 is CASSVVFGSEAFF. CDR3 coding DNA: TGTGCCAGCAGCGTAGTCTTCGGTTCTGAAGCTTTCTTT. This sequence joins TRBV9 and TRBJ1-1, with D hard to call. The ends were cut back, 0 bases at V and 6 bases at J, with 9 bases in the middle. The CDR3 spans 13 residues. The V gene's germline CDR1 is SGDLS and CDR2 YYNGEE.

The rearrangement links TRBV27 to TRBJ2-5, with TRBD2 identical over 10 bases. V trimming: 5 bases; J trimming: 3 bases; junction bases outside the gene matches: 3. The CDR3 sequence is 14 residues long. The germline gives CDR1 MNHEY, CDR2 SMNVEV (reference sequence). CDR3 bases: TGTGCCAGCAGTGTCGGACTAGCGGAAGAGACCCAGTACTTC. Translated, it gives CASSVGLAEETQYF.

Concerning this clone itself: A much larger clone lies one base from this, so it may be a read error. The chain links TRBV11-3 to TRBJ1-1; possibly TRBD1 for D (5 bases). The CDR3 runs 13 residues. The V gene lost 5 bases and the J gene lost 1 base, with 8 bases spanning the gap. Germline lookup yields CDR1 SGHNT and CDR2 YENEEA. CDR3 sequence reads: CASSVGANTEAFF. Written as DNA, the CDR3 is TGTGCCAGCAGCGTCGGGGCGAACACTGAAGCTTTCTTT.

This clone showed up just once. This chain links TRBV21-1 with TRBJ1-3. TRBV21-1 is a recognized pseudogene. The CDR3 totals 18 residues. CDR3 region: CASSKEWRVASSGNTIYF. The CDR3 bases are TGTGCCAGCAGCAAAGAATGGCGGGTAGCGAGCTCTGGAAACACCATATATTTT.

This chain joins TRBV7-9 and TRBJ1-1; the match to TRBD1 covers 10 bases. The CDR3 contains 14 residues. Germline assignment: CDR1 SEHNR and CDR2 FQNEAQ (reference sequence). The junction had 6 bases not matched to a gene; V was cut back by 4 bases and J by 7 bases. This CDR3 is CASSSRDRGYEAFF. In DNA form, the CDR3 reads TGTGCCAGCAGCTCCCGGGACAGGGGATATGAAGCTTTCTTT.

The chain links TRBV10-3 to TRBJ2-1, with 8 bases matching TRBD2. V shed 2 bases and J 4 bases; nucleotides not matched to a gene: 4. CDR3 length: 15 residues. CDR1 ENHRY and CDR2 SYGVKD come from the germline V gene. In DNA form, the CDR3 reads TGTGCCATCAGTGAGAAGCGGGGGAGATACAATGAGCAGTTCTTC. Translated: CAISEKRGRYNEQFF.